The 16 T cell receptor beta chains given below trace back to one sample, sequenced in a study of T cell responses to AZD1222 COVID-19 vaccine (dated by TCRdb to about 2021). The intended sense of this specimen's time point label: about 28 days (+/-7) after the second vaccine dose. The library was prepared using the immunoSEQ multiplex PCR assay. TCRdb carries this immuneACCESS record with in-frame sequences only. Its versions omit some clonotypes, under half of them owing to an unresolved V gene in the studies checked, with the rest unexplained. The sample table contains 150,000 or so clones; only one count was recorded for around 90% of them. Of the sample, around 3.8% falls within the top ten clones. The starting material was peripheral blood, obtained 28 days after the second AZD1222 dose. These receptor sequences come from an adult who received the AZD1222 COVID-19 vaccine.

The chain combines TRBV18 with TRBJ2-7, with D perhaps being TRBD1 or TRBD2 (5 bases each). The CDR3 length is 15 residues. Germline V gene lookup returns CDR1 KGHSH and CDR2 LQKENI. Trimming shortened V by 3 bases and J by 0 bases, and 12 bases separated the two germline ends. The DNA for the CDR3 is TGTGCCAGCTCACCTGCCGGGACGGCCTCCTACGAGCAGTACTTC. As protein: CASSPAGTASYEQYF.

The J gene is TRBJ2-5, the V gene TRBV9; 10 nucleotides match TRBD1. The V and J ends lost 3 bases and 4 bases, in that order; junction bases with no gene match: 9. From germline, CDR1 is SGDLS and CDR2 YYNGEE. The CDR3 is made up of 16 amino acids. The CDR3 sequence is CASSASGGQGVETQYF. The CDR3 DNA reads TGTGCCAGCAGCGCAAGCGGCGGACAGGGGGTAGAGACCCAGTACTTC. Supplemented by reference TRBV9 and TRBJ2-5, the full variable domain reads DSGVTQTPKHLITATGQRVTLRCSPRSGDLSVYWYQQSLDQGLQFLIQYYNGEERAKGNILERFSAQQFPDLHSELNLSSLELGDSALYFCASSASGGQGVETQYFGPGTRLLVL.

CDR3 nucleotides: TGTGCCAGCAGCGTCCCCGGGACTAGCGGACCTGCCTACAATGAGCAGTTCTTC. Residues: CASSVPGTSGPAYNEQFF. V and J are TRBV7-3 and TRBJ2-1, with 11 bases matching TRBD2. Germline loops: CDR1 SGHTA, CDR2 FQGTGA. After removal of 5 bases from V and 2 bases from J, the junction contained 11 bases not matched to a gene. The CDR3 spans 18 residues.

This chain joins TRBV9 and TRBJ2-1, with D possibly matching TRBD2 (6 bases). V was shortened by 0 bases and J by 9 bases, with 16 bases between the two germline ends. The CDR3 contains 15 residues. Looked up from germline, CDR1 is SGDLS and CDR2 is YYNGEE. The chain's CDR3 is CASSVVEGPWGEQFF. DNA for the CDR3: TGTGCCAGCAGCGTAGTGGAGGGGCCCTGGGGTGAGCAGTTCTTC.

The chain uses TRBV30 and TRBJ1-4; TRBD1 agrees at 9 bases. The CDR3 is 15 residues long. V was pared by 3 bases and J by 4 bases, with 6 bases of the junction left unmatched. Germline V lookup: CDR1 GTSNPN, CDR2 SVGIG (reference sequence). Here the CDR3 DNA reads TGTGCCTGGAGAGACAGGGGGGGACTTAATGAAAAACTGTTTTTT. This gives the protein CAWRDRGGLNEKLFF.

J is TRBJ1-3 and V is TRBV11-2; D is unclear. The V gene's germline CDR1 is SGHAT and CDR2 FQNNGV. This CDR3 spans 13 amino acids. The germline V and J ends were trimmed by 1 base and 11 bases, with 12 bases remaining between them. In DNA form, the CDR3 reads TGTGCCAGCAGCTTAGCTGTTAATGGCCCCATATATTTT. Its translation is CASSLAVNGPIYF.

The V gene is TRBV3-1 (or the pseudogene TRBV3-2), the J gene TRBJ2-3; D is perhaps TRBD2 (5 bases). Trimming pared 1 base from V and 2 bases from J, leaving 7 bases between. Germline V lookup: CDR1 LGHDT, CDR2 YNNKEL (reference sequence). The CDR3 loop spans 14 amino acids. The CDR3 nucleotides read TGTGCCAGCAGCCAAGGGACTTACACAGATACGCAGTATTTT. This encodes CASSQGTYTDTQYF.

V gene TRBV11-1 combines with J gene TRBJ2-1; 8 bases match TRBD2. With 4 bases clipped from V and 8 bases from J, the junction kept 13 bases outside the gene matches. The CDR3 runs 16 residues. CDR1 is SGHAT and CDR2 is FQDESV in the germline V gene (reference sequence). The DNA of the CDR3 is TGTGCCAGCAGCTCCGGGGGGGCAGCTAGTGTCGATGAGCAGTTCTTC. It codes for CASSSGGAASVDEQFF.

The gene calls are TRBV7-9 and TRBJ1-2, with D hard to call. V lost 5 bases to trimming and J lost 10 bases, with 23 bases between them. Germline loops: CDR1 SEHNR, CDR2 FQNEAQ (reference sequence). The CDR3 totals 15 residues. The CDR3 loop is CASSQTAATSRDYTF. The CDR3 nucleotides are TGTGCCAGCAGCCAAACCGCGGCCACCTCCCGTGACTACACCTTC.

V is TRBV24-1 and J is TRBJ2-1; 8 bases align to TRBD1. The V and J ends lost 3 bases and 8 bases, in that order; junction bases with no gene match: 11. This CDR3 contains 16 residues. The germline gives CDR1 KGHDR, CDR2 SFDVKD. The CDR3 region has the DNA TGTGCCACCAGTGATCCGAGGACAGGGAAGCTCGATGAGCAGTTCTTC. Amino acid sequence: CATSDPRTGKLDEQFF.

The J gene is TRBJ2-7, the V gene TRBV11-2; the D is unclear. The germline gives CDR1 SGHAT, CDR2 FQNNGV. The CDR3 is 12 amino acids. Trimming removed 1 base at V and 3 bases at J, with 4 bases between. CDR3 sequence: CASSLVGYEQYF. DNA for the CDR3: TGTGCCAGCAGCTTAGTAGGCTACGAGCAGTACTTC. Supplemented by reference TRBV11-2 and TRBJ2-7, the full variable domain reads EAGVAQSPRYKIIEKRQSVAFWCNPISGHATLYWYQQILGQGPKLLIQFQNNGVVDDSQLPKDRFSAERLKGVDSTLKIQPAKLEDSAVYLCASSLVGYEQYFGPGTRLTVT.

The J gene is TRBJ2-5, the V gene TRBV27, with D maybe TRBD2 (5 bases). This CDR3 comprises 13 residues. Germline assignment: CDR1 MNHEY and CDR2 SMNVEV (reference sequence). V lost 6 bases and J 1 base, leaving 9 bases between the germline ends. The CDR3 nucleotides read TGTGCCAGCAGAAGGGAGATCCAAGAGACCCAGTACTTC. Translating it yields CASRREIQETQYF.

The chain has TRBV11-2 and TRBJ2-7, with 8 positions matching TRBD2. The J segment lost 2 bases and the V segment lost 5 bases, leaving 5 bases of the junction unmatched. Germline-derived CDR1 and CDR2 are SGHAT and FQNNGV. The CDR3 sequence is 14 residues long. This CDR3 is CASSPHSGAYEQYF. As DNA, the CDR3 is TGTGCCAGCAGCCCCCATAGCGGGGCCTACGAGCAGTACTTC.

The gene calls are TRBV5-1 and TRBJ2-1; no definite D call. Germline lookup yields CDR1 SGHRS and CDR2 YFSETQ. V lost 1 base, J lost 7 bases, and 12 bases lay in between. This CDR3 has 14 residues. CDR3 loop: CASSLFSGGNEQFF. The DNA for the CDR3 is TGCGCCAGCAGCTTGTTTTCGGGCGGAAATGAGCAGTTCTTC.

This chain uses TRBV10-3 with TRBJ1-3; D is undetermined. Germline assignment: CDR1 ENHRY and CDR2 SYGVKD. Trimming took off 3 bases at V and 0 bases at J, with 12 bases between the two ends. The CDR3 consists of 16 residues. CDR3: CAISDLTTHSGNTIYF. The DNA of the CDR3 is TGTGCCATCAGTGACCTGACAACGCACTCTGGAAACACCATATATTTT.

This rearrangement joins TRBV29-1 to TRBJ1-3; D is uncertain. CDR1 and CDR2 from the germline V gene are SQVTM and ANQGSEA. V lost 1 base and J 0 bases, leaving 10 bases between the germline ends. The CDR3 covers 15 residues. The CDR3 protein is CSVEGQSSSGNTIYF. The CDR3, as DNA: TGCAGCGTTGAAGGCCAGTCAAGCTCTGGAAACACCATATATTTT.